This T cell receptor beta chain comes out of a study of OX40 agonist ivuxolimab in advanced cancers. The assay was immunoSEQ multiplex PCR, and TCRdb's table has in-frame clones only and misses some. The sample has about 94,000 clones, approximately 90% seen once. The germline V and J ends were trimmed by 4 bases and 3 bases, with 17 bases remaining between them. Germline loops: CDR1 SGHRS, CDR2 YFSETQ. The CDR3 sequence is 17 residues long. This TCR derives from an adult with an advanced solid tumor such as melanoma, head and neck, liver or kidney cancer. The sample was CD4+ or CD8+ T cells sorted from blood, taken in a trial of the OX40 agonist ivuxolimab. The chain has TRBV5-1 and TRBJ1-6; no clear D gene. CDR3: CASSPSSQAGYNSPLHF. CDR3 sequence (DNA): TGCGCCAGCAGCCCCTCGTCCCAGGCGGGCTATAATTCACCCCTCCACTTT.